Listed below are T cell receptor beta chains from one sample, sequenced in a study of technical replicates of blood from several donors. The protocol was immunoSEQ multiplex PCR, while the TCRdb copy is restricted to in-frame clones and leaves out a portion. In the table there are roughly 69,000 clones, around 97% of which are singletons. Sequencing was performed on T cells isolated from PBMCs. These receptors originate from a human donor in good health. Both conserved end residues are part of each CDR3.

V: TRBV4-3
CDR3: CASSQERRDQQFF

V: TRBV27
CDR3: CASSPPGGTEAFF

V: TRBV7-9
CDR3: CASSDTGVGDQPQHF

V: TRBV27
CDR3: CASSLSSGVGNQPQHF

V: TRBV6-5
CDR3: CASSPPGVTGELFF

V: TRBV5-1
CDR3: CASTERINTDTQYF

V: TRBV27
CDR3: CASKPAGGEYEQYF

V: TRBV7-7
CDR3: CASSQDGGPGGAQYF

V: TRBV7-9
CDR3: CASSLTTGGDQPQHF

V: TRBV7-3
CDR3: CASSPEGVRYNEQFF

V: TRBV19
CDR3: CASIPRGGGQNQPQHF

V: TRBV27
CDR3: CASSFYPENTEAFF

V: TRBV11-2
CDR3: CASSLDPRQVMNTEAFF

V: TRBV30
CDR3: CAWRQGTRAYEQYF

V: TRBV30
CDR3: CAWSTLATNEQFF

V: TRBV5-6
CDR3: CASSPRGRAGFTEAFF

V: TRBV9
CDR3: CASSVDMSAPTGELFF

V: TRBV5-4
CDR3: CASSSGETQYF

V: TRBV6-1
CDR3: CASSDSGRSPDTQYF